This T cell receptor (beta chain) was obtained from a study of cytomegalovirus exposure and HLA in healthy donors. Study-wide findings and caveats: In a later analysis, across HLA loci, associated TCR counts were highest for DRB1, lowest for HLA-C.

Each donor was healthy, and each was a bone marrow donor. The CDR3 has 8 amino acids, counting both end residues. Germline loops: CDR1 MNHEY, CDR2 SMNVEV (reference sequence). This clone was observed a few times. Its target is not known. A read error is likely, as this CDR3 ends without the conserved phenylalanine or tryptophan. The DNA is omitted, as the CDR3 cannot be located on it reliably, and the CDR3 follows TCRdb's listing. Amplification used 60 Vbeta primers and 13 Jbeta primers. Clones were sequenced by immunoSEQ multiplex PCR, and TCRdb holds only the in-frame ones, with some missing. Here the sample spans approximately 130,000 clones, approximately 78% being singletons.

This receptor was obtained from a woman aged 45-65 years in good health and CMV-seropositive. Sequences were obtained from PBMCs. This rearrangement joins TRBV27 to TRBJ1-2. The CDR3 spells CARWKRAR.